This TCR beta chain was identified during a study of blood T cells in healthy people across ages. In the study overall: Template switching captured about one barcoded beta molecule per two T cells. Study findings and constraints: Naive T cell percentage showed a strong correlation with the diversity of TCR beta.

About this clonotype itself: Its antigen is unknown. Possible read error: a much larger clone is one base away.

PCR was performed a second time for roughly 7 to 11 cycles using a sample-barcoded 5' primer and a J-beta primer mix. TCRdb re-called the 5' RACE reads with MiXCR, one entry per CDR3 protein. This sample has 750,000 to 1,000,000 distinct CDR3 sequences; roughly 28% occur once, and the top ten carry roughly 10%. The CDR3 contains 12 residues. Germline V gene sequence: CDR1 SQVTM, CDR2 ANQGSEA. These data also featured in a second study, about T cells of mothers and their children.

The J gene is TRBJ2-4, the V gene TRBV29-1; 10 bases match TRBD1. The DNA end is a closer match to TRBJ2-7, so the J assignment may be wrong. The clonotype was recovered from a middle-aged woman in good health. Sequences were obtained from blood. In DNA form, the CDR3 reads TGCAGCGCTGTGACAGGGGGCGTCGAGCAGTACTTC. This translates into CSAVTGGVEQYF.